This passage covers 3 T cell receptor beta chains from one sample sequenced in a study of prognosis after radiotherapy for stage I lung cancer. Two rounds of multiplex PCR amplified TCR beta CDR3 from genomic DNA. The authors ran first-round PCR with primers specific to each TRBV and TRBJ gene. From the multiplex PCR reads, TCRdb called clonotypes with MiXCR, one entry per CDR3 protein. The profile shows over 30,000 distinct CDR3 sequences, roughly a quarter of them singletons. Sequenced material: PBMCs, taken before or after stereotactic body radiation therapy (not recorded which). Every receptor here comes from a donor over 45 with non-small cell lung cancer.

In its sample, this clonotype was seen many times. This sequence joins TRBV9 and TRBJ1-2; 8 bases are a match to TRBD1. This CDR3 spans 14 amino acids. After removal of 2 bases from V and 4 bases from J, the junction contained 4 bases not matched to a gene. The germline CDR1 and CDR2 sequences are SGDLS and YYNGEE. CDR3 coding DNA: TGTGCCAGCAGCGTTGAGGGGACAGGCTATGGCTACACCTTC. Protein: CASSVEGTGYGYTF.

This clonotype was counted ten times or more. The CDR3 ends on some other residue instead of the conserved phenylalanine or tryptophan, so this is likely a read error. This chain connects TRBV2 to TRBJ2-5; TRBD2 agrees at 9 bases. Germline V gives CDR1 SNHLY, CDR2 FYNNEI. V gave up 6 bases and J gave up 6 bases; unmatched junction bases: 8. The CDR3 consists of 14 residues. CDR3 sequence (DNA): TGTGCCAGCAGCGGGACTAGCTGGCAACAGACCCAGTACGTC. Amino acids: CASSGTSWQQTQYV.

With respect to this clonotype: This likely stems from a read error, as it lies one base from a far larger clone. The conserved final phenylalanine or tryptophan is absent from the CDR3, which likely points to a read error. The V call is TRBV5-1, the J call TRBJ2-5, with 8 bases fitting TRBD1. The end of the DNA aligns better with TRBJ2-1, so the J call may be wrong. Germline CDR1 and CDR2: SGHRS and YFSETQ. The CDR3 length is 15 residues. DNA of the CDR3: TGCGCCAGCAGCACCTCGGGCCAGGGGGCCTTTGGTCAGTTCCTC. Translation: CASSTSGQGAFGQFL.